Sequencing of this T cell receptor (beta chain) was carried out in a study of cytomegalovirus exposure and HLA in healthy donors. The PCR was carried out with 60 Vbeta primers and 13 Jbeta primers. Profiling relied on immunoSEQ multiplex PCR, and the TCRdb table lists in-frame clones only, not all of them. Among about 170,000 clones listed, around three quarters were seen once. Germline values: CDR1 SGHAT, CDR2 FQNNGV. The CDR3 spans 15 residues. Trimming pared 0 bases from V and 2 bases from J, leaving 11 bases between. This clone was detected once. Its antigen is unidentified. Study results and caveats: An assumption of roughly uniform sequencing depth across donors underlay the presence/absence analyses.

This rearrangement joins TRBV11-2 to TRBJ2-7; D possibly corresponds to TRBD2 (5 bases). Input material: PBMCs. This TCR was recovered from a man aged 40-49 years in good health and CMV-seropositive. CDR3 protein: CASSLEAGFAYEQYF. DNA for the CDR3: TGTGCCAGCAGCTTAGAGGCGGGCTTCGCCTACGAGCAGTACTTC.